This T cell receptor beta chain was sequenced for a study of response to subunit inactivated influenza vaccine. In TCRdb, the RT-PCR reads were re-called with MiXCR into one record per CDR3 protein. The sample comprises about 500,000 distinct CDR3 sequences, about 15% of which are singletons, and about 3% rests with the top ten. The CDR3 extends over 14 amino acids. In germline, CDR1 is SGHTA, CDR2 FQGNSA. V shed 2 bases and J 6 bases; nucleotides not matched to a gene: 7. General study points: A suggestion made by the authors is that each seasonal influenza vaccination recruits few new T cells.

Concerning this clonotype itself: Its antigen is undetermined.

Source: CD4+ T cells sorted from PBMCs, taken less than 30 months after vaccination. J is TRBJ2-7 and V is TRBV7-2, with 7 positions matching TRBD1. This sequence was found in a man aged 45 to 70 who received an inactivated influenza vaccine. DNA of the CDR3: TGTGCCAGCAGCTTACAACAGGGGAGAGGCGAGCAGTACTTC. It is translated as CASSLQQGRGEQYF.